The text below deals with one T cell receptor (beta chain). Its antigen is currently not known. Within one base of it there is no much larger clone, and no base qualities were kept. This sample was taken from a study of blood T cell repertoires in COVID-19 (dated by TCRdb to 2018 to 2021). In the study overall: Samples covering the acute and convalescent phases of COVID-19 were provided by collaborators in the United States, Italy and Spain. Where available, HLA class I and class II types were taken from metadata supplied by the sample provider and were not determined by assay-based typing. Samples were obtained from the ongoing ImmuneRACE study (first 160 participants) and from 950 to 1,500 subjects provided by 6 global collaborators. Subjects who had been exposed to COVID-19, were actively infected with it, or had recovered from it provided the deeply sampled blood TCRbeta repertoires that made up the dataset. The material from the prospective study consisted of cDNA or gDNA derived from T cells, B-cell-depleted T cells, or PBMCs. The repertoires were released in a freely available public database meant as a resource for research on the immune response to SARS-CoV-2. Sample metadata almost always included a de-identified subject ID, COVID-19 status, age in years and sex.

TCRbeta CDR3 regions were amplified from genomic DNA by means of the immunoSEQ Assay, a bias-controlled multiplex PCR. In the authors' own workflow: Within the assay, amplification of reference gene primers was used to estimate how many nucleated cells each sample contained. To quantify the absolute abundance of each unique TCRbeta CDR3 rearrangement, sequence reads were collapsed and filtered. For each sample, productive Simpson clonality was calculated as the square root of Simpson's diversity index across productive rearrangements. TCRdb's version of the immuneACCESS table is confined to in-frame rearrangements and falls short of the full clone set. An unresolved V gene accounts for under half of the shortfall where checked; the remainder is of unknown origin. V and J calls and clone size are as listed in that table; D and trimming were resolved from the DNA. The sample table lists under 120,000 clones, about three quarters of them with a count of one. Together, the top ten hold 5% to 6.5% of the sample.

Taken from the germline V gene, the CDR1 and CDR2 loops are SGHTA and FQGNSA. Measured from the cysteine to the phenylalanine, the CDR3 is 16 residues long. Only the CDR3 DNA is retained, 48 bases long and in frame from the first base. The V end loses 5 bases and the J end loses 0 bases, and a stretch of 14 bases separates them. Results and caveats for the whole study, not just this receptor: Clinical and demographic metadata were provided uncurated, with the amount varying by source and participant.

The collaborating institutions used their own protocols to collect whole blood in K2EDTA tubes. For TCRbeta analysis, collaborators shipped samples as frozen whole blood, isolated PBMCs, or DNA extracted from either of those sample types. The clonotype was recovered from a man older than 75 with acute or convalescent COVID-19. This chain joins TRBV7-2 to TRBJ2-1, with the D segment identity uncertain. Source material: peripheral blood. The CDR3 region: CASSLHRSPSYNEQFF. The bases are TGTGCCAGCAGCCTACATAGGAGTCCCTCCTACAATGAGCAGTTCTTC.